This T cell receptor beta chain emerged from a study of beta chain features in type 1 diabetes. A single heparinised blood sample, averaging around 120 mL, was obtained per donor. Expressed TCRB transcripts were sequenced because the entire RNA isolate underwent reverse transcription. The assay was immunoSEQ multiplex PCR, and TCRdb's table has in-frame clones only and misses some. The sample contains about 930,000 clones, about a sixth of which appear only once. The germline V gene encodes CDR1 MNHEY and CDR2 SVGAGI. The CDR3 contains 15 residues. With V trimmed by 3 bases and J by 6 bases, 9 bases remained unmatched.

The receptor was isolated from a young woman in good health. The sample consisted of naive CD4+ T cells from blood. This rearrangement joins TRBV6-5 to TRBJ2-7; TRBD1 aligns across 9 bases. This CDR3 is CASSYSGQGRGEQYF. CDR3 nucleotides: TGTGCCAGCAGTTATTCGGGACAGGGCAGGGGCGAGCAGTACTTC.